This TCR beta chain derives from a study of T cells in Graves' hyperthyroidism and ophthalmopathy. Amplification yielded TCR beta CDR3 regions, with RNA transcripts as the source. HTBI primers drove first-round RT-PCR of the TCR CDR3. TCRdb re-called the multiplex PCR reads with MiXCR, one entry per CDR3 protein. The sample contains approximately 640,000 distinct CDR3 sequences, approximately 42% of which appear only once. This clonotype was picked up a small number of times. Its specificity is unknown. This may stem from a read error, because a much larger clone lies one nucleotide away. It was uncontrolled infection, other autoimmune disease, pregnancy or lactation that excluded patients. Clinical symptoms, serum thyroxine, TRAb, thyroid ultrasound and orbital computed tomography established diagnosis. General observations from the study: Most thyroid clonotypes that were expanded above 0.001 also turned up in blood.

The sample consisted of peripheral blood or thyroid tissue (not recorded which). This clonotype was sampled from an adult man with Graves' disease, either hyperthyroidism or ophthalmopathy (not recorded which).

CDR3 nucleotide sequence: TGCAGCGTTGAATCGAGACAAATGGGGACTGAAGCTTCCTTT. Translated, it gives CSVESRQMGTEASF. This chain joins TRBV29-1 and TRBJ1-1, with D possibly matching TRBD1 (5 bases). Germline V lookup: CDR1 SQVTM, CDR2 ANQGSEA. CDR3 length equals 14 residues.